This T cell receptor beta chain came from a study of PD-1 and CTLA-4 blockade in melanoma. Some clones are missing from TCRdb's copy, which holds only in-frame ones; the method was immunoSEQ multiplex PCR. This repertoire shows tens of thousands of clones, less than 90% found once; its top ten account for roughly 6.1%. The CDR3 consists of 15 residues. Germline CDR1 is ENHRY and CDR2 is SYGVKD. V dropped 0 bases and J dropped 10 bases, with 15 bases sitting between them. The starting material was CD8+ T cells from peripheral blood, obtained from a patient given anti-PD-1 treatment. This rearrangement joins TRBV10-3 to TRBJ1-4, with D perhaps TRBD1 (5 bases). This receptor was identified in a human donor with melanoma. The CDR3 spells CAISESGDGFGKLFF. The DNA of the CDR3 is TGTGCCATCAGTGAGTCTGGGGACGGCTTTGGAAAACTGTTTTTT.